The 2 T cell receptor beta chains listed next were all sequenced from one sample in a study of identical twins. One entry per CDR3 protein results from TCRdb running MiXCR on the 5' RACE reads. This table has a few hundred thousand distinct CDR3 sequences, roughly a tenth appearing once. The sample comprised memory T cells sorted from blood. These receptors originate from a man aged 50 to 60 in good health.

The rearrangement uses TRBV15 and TRBJ1-3; D uncertain. The CDR3 loop spans 17 amino acids. CDR1 and CDR2 from the germline V gene are LNHNV and YYDKDF (reference sequence). Trimming removed 0 bases at V and 0 bases at J, with 12 bases between. The CDR3 DNA reads as TGTGCCACCAGCAGAGATTGGTACATCGACTCTGGAAACACCATATATTTT. The encoded protein is CATSRDWYIDSGNTIYF.

V and J are TRBV12-3 or TRBV12-4 and TRBJ2-4, with D tentatively TRBD2 (5 bases). This CDR3 has 16 residues. With 0 bases removed from V and 8 bases from J, the gap between germline ends came to 17 bases. The CDR3 reads CASSLAKISGSDIQYF. The CDR3 coding sequence is TGTGCCAGCAGTTTAGCGAAGATAAGTGGGAGCGACATTCAGTACTTC.